The 26 T cell receptor beta chains below were found in one sample sequenced in a study of T cell changes during pregnancy in multiple sclerosis. The data were produced by immunoSEQ multiplex PCR, yet TCRdb's version contains in-frame clones alone and is incomplete. The table records 70,000 to 95,000 clones, 93% of them present only once. This specimen consisted of peripheral blood, obtained in the second trimester of pregnancy. The receptors were gathered from a female donor in good health, enrolled as a control in a pregnancy study.

The chain carries TRBV29-1 and TRBJ2-5; weak D call: TRBD1 (6 bases). CDR1 is SQVTM, CDR2 ANQGSEA, per germline. Trimming took 5 bases from V and 5 from J, leaving 27 bases between them. The CDR3 runs to 17 residues. This CDR3 is CSVSPHGIRTVRETQYF. Written as DNA, the CDR3 is TGCAGCGTTTCGCCCCACGGGATCCGGACAGTTCGGGAGACCCAGTACTTC.

V gene TRBV19 combines with J gene TRBJ1-1; 9 bases are shared with TRBD1. CDR3 length: 13 residues. CDR1 LNHDA and CDR2 SQIVND come from the germline V gene (reference sequence). V was clipped by 6 bases and J by 7 bases; unmatched bases: 6. The CDR3 DNA is TGTGCCAGTAGCACCGGGACAGGGATTGAAGCTTTCTTT. This gives the protein CASSTGTGIEAFF. The complete variable domain, with remaining parts taken from reference TRBV19 and TRBJ1-1, reads DGGITQSPKYLFRKEGQNVTLSCEQNLNHDAMYWYRQDPGQGLRLIYYSQIVNDFQKGDIAEGYSVSREKKESFPLTVTSAQKNPTAFYLCASSTGTGIEAFFGQGTRLTVV.

The CDR3 reads CASSFRGQDYGYTF. CDR3 sequence (DNA): TGTGCCAGCAGCTTTAGGGGGCAAGACTATGGCTACACCTTC. The rearrangement joins TRBV7-8 to TRBJ1-2, with 7 bases aligning to TRBD1. This CDR3 region has 14 residues. J was trimmed by 3 bases and V by 3 bases; bases with no gene match: 4. From germline, CDR1 is SGHVS and CDR2 FQNEAQ.

V gene TRBV19 combines with J gene TRBJ2-2; D gene unclear. V dropped 3 bases and J dropped 2 bases, with 19 bases sitting between them. Per the germline V gene, CDR1 is LNHDA and CDR2 is SQIVND (reference sequence). The CDR3 contains 18 residues. CDR3 coding DNA: TGTGCCAGTAGTATTTCATTCGATGTCCGGTCAAACACCGGGGAGCTGTTTTTT. The encoded protein is CASSISFDVRSNTGELFF.

This clone was counted only a few times. The rearrangement links TRBV19 to TRBJ1-1, with no clear D. There are 16 residues in the CDR3. V lost 3 bases to trimming and J lost 1 base, with 15 bases between them. CDR1 and CDR2 (germline): LNHDA, SQIVND (reference sequence). This CDR3 is CASSMVWALGNTEAFF. The CDR3 DNA follows: TGTGCCAGTAGTATGGTCTGGGCGCTTGGGAACACTGAAGCTTTCTTT.

This clone was counted a single time. The chain uses TRBV7-3 and TRBJ2-3, with D tentatively TRBD1 (6 bases). Germline CDR1 SGHTA, CDR2 FQGTGA. This CDR3 is built from 12 residues. Deletions cut 8 bases from V and 0 bases from J, with 6 bases between. The CDR3 region is CASGQSTDTQYF. DNA for the CDR3: TGTGCCAGCGGACAGAGCACAGATACGCAGTATTTT.

The table lists this clone with a few counts. The J gene is TRBJ1-2, the V gene TRBV5-8; D unresolved. Trimming left V 4 bases short and J 11 bases short, with 15 bases between. In germline, CDR1 is SGHTS, CDR2 YDEGEE. This CDR3 region has 12 residues. CDR3 DNA sequence: TGTGCCAGCAGCGTGGGCTTCAATGAGTACACCTTC. It codes for CASSVGFNEYTF.

The chain combines TRBV11-3 with TRBJ2-3; D not certain. V was pared by 2 bases and J by 6 bases, with 6 bases between. This CDR3 has 12 amino acids. Per the germline V gene, CDR1 is SGHNT and CDR2 is YENEEA. The CDR3 DNA is TGTGCCAGCAGCTTAACGGAGGATACGCAGTATTTT. It codes for CASSLTEDTQYF.

This rearrangement joins TRBV28 to TRBJ1-5, with 9 nucleotides matching TRBD1. CDR1 MDHEN and CDR2 SYDVKM come from the germline V gene. After removal of 6 bases from V and 9 bases from J, the junction contained 12 bases not matched to a gene. The CDR3 loop spans 15 amino acids. The CDR3 DNA follows: TGTGCCAGCAGGGAGGGACAGGGAGGATCTGGGCCCCAGCATTTT. It codes for CASREGQGGSGPQHF.

The CDR3 protein is CASSLAGVYQPQHF. CDR3 bases: TGTGCCAGCAGTTTAGCAGGGGTGTATCAGCCCCAGCATTTT. This rearrangement joins TRBV27 to TRBJ1-5, with D perhaps TRBD1 (6 bases). Trimming took 2 bases from V and 5 from J, leaving 10 bases between them. The CDR3 consists of 14 residues. The germline CDR1 and CDR2 sequences are MNHEY and SMNVEV (reference sequence).

This chain links TRBV6-4 with TRBJ1-2; 7 bases align to TRBD1. The CDR3 loop spans 14 amino acids. Per germline, CDR1 MRHNA and CDR2 SNTAGT. After removal of 6 bases from V and 8 bases from J, the junction contained 12 bases not matched to a gene. CDR3: CASSVIGTEGGYTF. Here the CDR3 DNA reads TGTGCCAGCAGCGTCATAGGGACAGAAGGCGGCTACACCTTC.

This chain joins TRBV5-6 and TRBJ2-5; TRBD1 agrees at 10 bases. Gene TRBJ2-7 matches the end of the DNA better, so the J call may be wrong. CDR1 is SGHDT, CDR2 YYEEEE, per germline. The CDR3 has 15 residues. This chain's CDR3 is CASSFGTGVPYEQYF. The CDR3 DNA reads TGTGCCAGCAGCTTCGGGACAGGGGTCCCCTACGAGCAGTACTTC.

V is TRBV6-5 and J is TRBJ1-2; 8 positions agree with TRBD1. Trimming cost V 5 bases and J 8 bases; bases outside gene matches: 7. There are 13 residues in the CDR3. Germline CDR1 and CDR2: MNHEY and SVGAGI. CDR3 in DNA: TGTGCCAGCAGTAACAGGGGGAGGATAGGCTACACCTTC. This encodes CASSNRGRIGYTF.

V gene TRBV7-3 combines with J gene TRBJ1-1, with D possibly TRBD1 on 5 matching bases. The V gene lost 2 bases and the J gene lost 3 bases, with 7 bases spanning the gap. Per the germline V gene, CDR1 is SGHTA and CDR2 is FQGTGA. There are 13 residues in the CDR3. Written as DNA, the CDR3 is TGTGCCAGCAGCTTACAAGGGGACACTGAAGCTTTCTTT. Protein product: CASSLQGDTEAFF.

Here the CDR3 reads CASSEGPGQGYGYTF. CDR3 bases: TGTGCCAGCAGTGAAGGGCCGGGACAGGGTTATGGCTACACCTTC. This chain links TRBV6-1 with TRBJ1-2, with 9 bases identical to TRBD1. This CDR3 is 15 amino acids long. The V segment lost 1 base and the J segment 5 bases; nucleotides outside the gene matches: 5. Looked up from germline, CDR1 is MNHNS and CDR2 is SASEGT.

This chain links TRBV12-5 with TRBJ1-3; D gene unclear. There are 14 residues in the CDR3. The germline V gene encodes CDR1 LGHNT and CDR2 FRNRAP. Trimming cost V 0 bases and J 7 bases, with 10 bases left between them. CDR3 sequence (DNA): TGTGCTAGTGGTTTGGTAAATCGGGGTAACACCATATATTTT. It is translated as CASGLVNRGNTIYF.

This chain connects TRBV19 to TRBJ2-6; 7 bases fit TRBD2. Trimming removed 1 base from V and 1 base from J; junction bases left unmatched: 7. Germline V gene lookup returns CDR1 LNHDA and CDR2 SQIVND (reference sequence). This CDR3 is 18 amino acids long. The CDR3 region has the DNA TGTGCCAGTAGTATAGGTGGGGGGGTATTTTCTGGGGCCAACGTCCTGACTTTC. The encoded protein is CASSIGGGVFSGANVLTF.

The J gene is TRBJ1-4, the V gene TRBV5-1; TRBD1 might be the D (5 bases). The germline V and J ends were trimmed by 2 bases and 10 bases, with 24 bases remaining between them. Germline CDR1 SGHRS, CDR2 YFSETQ. The CDR3 has 17 residues. This CDR3 is CASSFGDAGDRGGKLFF. The CDR3 bases are TGCGCCAGCAGCTTCGGCGACGCGGGAGATAGGGGTGGAAAACTGTTTTTT.

The chain uses TRBV29-1 and TRBJ1-1, with 7 bases that match TRBD1. This CDR3 is 14 amino acids long. The junction had 13 bases not matched to a gene; V was cut back by 6 bases and J by 6 bases. Germline assignment: CDR1 SQVTM and CDR2 ANQGSEA. CDR3: CSVRQGGVSAEAFF. The CDR3 nucleotides read TGCAGCGTCAGACAGGGTGGAGTCTCGGCTGAAGCTTTCTTT.

The V gene is TRBV11-2, the J gene TRBJ1-4, with 7 bases fitting TRBD1. The junction had 4 bases not matched to a gene; V was cut back by 7 bases and J by 8 bases. From germline, CDR1 is SGHAT and CDR2 FQNNGV. This CDR3 region has 12 residues. CDR3 residues: CASKGQSEKLFF. CDR3 DNA: TGTGCCAGCAAGGGACAGTCCGAAAAACTGTTTTTT.

V is TRBV4-1 and J is TRBJ2-7, with D perhaps TRBD1 (6 bases). The CDR3 spans 16 residues. From germline, CDR1 is MGHRA and CDR2 YSYEKL. Trimming took off 0 bases at V and 3 bases at J, with 15 bases between the two ends. The DNA of the CDR3 is TGCGCCAGCAGCCAAGATAGTACAGGGCAAGGCTACGAGCAGTACTTC. Translating it yields CASSQDSTGQGYEQYF.

The chain couples TRBV23-1 to TRBJ2-7; D is ambiguous. TRBV23-1 is noted as an ORF with a role that remains uncertain. The CDR3 length is 19 residues. Trimming stripped 1 base from V and 2 bases from J, with 24 bases between. CDR3 region: CASSQYILGPGRITYEQYF. The DNA of the CDR3 is TGCGCCAGCAGTCAATATATCCTGGGTCCAGGCCGCATAACCTACGAGCAGTACTTC.

The chain combines TRBV7-2 with TRBJ2-5; 9 bases fit TRBD1. With V trimmed by 1 base and J by 5 bases, 8 bases remained unmatched. Germline V CDR1 and CDR2: SGHTA, FQGNSA. The CDR3 contains 16 residues. The CDR3 DNA sequence: TGTGCCAGCAGCTTAGGCACCGGGACAGGGACGGAGACCCAGTACTTC. As protein: CASSLGTGTGTETQYF.

V usage is TRBV7-9 and J usage is TRBJ2-7; tentatively, D is TRBD1 (6 bases). With 0 bases removed from V and 2 bases from J, the gap between germline ends came to 17 bases. CDR3 length: 17 amino acids. Germline assignment: CDR1 SEHNR and CDR2 FQNEAQ (reference sequence). CDR3 in amino acids: CASSLAQGSYPTYEQYF. CDR3 sequence (DNA): TGTGCCAGCAGCTTAGCGCAGGGGTCCTATCCAACCTACGAGCAGTACTTC.

Written as DNA, the CDR3 is TGTGCCAGTAGGACAGGGATGTCACCCCTCCACTTT. It codes for CASRTGMSPLHF. The chain recombines TRBV19 with TRBJ1-6, with 7 bases fitting TRBD1. V lost 6 bases and J lost 10; bases outside the gene matches: 3. The CDR3 is made up of 12 amino acids. Germline values: CDR1 LNHDA, CDR2 SQIVND (reference sequence). The full variable domain, in which reference TRBV19 and TRBJ1-6 provide the parts outside the CDR3, is DGGITQSPKYLFRKEGQNVTLSCEQNLNHDAMYWYRQDPGQGLRLIYYSQIVNDFQKGDIAEGYSVSREKKESFPLTVTSAQKNPTAFYLCASRTGMSPLHFGNGTRLTVT.

The chain has TRBV6-1 and TRBJ1-5; no definite D call. This CDR3 is 18 amino acids long. Germline CDR1 and CDR2: MNHNS and SASEGT. The V end was cut by 1 base, the J end by 3 bases, with 19 bases between. The CDR3 DNA reads as TGTGCCAGCAGTGAAGGAGTGTCGGGGAAGTCGGCCAATCAGCCCCAGCATTTT. Its translation is CASSEGVSGKSANQPQHF.